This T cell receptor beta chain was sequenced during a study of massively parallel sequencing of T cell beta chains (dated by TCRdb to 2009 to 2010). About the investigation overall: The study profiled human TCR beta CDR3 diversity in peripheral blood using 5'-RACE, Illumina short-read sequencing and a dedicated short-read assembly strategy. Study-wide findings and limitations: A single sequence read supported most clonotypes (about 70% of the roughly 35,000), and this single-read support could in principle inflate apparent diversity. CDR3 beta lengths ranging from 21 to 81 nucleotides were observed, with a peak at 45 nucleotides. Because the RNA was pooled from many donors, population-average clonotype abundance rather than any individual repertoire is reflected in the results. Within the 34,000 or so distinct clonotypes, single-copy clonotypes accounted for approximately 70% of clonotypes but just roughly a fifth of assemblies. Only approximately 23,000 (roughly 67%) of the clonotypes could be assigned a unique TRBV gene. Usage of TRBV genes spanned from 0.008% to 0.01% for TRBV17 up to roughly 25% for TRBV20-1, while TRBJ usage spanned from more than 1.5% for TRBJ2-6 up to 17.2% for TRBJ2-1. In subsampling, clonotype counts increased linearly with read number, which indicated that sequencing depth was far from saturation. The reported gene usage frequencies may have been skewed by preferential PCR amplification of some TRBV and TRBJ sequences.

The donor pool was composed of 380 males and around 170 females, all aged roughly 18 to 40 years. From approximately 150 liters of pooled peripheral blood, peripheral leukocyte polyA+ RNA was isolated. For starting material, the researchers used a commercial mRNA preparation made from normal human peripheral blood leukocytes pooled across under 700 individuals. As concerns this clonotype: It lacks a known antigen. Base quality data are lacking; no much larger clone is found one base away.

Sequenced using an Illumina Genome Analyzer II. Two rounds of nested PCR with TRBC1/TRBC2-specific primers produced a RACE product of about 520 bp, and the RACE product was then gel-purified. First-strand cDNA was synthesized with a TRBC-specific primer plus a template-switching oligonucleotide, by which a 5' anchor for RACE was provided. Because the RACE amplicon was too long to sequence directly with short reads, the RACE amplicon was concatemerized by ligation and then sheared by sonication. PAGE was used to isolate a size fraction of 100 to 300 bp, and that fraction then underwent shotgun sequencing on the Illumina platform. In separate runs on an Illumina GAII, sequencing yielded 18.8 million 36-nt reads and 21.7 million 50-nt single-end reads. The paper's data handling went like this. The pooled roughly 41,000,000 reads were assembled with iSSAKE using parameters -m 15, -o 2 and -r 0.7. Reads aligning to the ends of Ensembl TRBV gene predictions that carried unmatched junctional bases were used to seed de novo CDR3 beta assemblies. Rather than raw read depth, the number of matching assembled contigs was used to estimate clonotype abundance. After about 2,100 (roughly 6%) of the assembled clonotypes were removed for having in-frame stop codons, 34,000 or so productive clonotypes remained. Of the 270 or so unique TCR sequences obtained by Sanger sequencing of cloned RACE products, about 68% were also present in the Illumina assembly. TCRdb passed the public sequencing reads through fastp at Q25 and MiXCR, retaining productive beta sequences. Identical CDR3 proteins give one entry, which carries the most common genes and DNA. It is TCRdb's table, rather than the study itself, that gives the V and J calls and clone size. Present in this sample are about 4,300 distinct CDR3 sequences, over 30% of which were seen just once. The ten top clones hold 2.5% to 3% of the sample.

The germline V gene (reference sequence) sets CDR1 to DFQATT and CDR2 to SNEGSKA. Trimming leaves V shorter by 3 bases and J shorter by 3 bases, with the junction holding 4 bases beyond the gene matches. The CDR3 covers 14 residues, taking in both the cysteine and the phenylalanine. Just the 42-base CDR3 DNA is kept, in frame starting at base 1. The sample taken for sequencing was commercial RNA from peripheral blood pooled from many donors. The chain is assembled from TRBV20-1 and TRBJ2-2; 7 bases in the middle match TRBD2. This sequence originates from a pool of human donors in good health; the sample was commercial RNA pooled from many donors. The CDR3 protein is CSARGGLDTGELFF. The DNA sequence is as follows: TGCAGTGCTAGGGGGGGGTTGGACACCGGGGAGCTGTTTTTT.